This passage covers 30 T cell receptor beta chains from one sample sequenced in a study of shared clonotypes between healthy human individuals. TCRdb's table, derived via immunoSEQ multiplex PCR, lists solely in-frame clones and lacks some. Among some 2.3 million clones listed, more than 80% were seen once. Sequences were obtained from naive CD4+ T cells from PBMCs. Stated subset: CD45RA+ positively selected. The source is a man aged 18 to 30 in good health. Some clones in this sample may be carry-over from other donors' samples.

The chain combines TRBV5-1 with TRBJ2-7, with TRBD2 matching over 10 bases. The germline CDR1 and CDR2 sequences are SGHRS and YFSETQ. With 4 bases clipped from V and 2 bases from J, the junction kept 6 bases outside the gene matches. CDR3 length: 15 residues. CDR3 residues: CASSRSGRSTYEQYF. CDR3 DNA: TGCGCCAGCAGCCGTAGCGGGAGGTCAACCTACGAGCAGTACTTC.

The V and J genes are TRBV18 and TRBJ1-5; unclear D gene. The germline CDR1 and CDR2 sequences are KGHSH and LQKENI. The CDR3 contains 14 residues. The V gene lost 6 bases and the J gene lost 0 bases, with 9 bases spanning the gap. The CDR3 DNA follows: TGTGCCAGCTCGCATGCAGATAGCAATCAGCCCCAGCATTTT. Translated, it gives CASSHADSNQPQHF.

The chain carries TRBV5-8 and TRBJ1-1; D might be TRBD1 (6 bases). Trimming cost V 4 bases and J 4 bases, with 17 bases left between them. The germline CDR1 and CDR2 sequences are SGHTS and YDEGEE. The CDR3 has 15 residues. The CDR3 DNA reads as TGTGCCAGCAGCCCCCCGACAGGCTGGGGCACTGAAGCTTTCTTT. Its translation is CASSPPTGWGTEAFF.

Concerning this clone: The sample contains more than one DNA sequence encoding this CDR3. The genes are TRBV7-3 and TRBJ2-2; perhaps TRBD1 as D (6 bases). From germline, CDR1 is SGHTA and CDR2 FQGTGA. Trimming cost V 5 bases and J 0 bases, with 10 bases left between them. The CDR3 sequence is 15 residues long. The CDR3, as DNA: TGTGCCAGCAGCCCGGGACATCCGAACACCGGGGAGCTGTTTTTT. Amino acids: CASSPGHPNTGELFF.

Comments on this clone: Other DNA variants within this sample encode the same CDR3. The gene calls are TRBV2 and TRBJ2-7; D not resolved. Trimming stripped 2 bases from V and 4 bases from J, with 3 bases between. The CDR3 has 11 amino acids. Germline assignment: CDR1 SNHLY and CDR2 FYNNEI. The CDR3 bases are TGTGCCAGCAGTGAAAGATACGAGCAGTACTTC. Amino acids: CASSERYEQYF. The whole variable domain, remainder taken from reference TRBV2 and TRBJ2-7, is EPEVTQTPSHQVTQMGQEVILRCVPISNHLYFYWYRQILGQKVEFLVSFYNNEISEKSEIFDDQFSVERPDGSNFTLKIRSTKLEDSAMYFCASSERYEQYFGPGTRLTVT.

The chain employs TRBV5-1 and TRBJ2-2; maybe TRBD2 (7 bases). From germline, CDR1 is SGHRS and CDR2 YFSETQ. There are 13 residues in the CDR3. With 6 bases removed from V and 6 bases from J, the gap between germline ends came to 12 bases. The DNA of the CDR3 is TGCGCCAGCAACAGGGAGGGTGCCGGGGAGCTGTTTTTT. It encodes CASNREGAGELFF.

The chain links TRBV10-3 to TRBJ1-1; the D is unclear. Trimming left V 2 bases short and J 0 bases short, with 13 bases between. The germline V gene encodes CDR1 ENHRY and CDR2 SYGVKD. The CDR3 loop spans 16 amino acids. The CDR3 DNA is TGTGCCATCAGTGAGGTGTCGAAAAAAGTGAACACTGAAGCTTTCTTT. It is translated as CAISEVSKKVNTEAFF.

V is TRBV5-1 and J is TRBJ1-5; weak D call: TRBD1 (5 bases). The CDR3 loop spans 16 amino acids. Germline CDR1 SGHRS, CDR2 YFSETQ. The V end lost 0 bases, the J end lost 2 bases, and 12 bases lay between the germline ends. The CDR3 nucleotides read TGCGCCAGCAGCTTGGGCGCAGGGTTTGGCAATCAGCCCCAGCATTTT. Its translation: CASSLGAGFGNQPQHF.

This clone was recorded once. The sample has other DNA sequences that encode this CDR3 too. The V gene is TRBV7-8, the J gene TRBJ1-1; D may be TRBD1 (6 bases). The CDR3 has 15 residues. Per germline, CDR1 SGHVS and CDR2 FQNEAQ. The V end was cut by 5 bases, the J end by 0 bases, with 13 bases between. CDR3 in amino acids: CASSPVGGMNTEAFF. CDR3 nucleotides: TGTGCCAGCAGCCCCGTTGGGGGCATGAACACTGAAGCTTTCTTT.

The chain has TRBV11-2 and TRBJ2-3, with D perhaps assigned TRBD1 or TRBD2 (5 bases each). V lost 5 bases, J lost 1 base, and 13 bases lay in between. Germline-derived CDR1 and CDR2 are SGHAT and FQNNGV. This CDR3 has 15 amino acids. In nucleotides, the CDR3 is TGTGCCAGCAGCCCCACACGAGGGGGCACAGATACGCAGTATTTT. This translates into CASSPTRGGTDTQYF.

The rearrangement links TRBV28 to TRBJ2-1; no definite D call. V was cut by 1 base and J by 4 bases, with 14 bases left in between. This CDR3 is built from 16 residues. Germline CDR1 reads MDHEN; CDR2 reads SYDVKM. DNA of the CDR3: TGTGCCAGCAGTTTATCGGGCTCAACGACTTACAATGAGCAGTTCTTC. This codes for CASSLSGSTTYNEQFF.

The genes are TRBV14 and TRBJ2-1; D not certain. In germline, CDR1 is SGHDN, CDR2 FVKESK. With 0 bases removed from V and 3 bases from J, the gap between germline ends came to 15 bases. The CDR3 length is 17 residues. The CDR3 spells CASSQDRVPTGYNEQFF. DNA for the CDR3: TGTGCCAGCAGCCAAGATAGGGTCCCAACGGGCTACAATGAGCAGTTCTTC.

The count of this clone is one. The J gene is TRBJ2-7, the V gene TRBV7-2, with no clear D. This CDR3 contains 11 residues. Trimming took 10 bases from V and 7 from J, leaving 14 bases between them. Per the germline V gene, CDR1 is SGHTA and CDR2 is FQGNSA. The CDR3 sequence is CAILEAKEQYF. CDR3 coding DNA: TGTGCCATCCTCGAGGCTAAAGAGCAGTACTTC. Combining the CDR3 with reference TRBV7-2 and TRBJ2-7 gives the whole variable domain GAGVSQSPSNKVTEKGKDVELRCDPISGHTALYWYRQSLGQGLEFLIYFQGNSAPDKSGLPSDRFSAERTGGSVSTLTIQRTQQEDSAVYLCAILEAKEQYFGPGTRLTVT.

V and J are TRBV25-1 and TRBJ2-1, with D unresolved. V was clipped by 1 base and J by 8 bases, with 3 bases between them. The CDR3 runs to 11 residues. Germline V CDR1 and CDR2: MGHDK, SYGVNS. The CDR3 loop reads CASSESYEQFF. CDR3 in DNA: TGTGCCAGCAGTGAATCGTATGAGCAGTTCTTC.

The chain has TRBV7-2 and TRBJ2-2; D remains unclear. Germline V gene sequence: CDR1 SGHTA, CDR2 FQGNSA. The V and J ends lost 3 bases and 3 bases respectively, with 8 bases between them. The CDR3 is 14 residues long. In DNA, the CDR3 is TGTGCCAGCAGCTTTCTCAGAGACACCGGGGAGCTGTTTTTT. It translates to CASSFLRDTGELFF.

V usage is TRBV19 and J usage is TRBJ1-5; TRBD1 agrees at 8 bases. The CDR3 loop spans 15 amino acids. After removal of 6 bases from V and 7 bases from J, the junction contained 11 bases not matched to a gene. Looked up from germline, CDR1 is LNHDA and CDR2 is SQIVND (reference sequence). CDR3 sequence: CASSRQRRGRQPQHF. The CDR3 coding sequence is TGTGCCAGTAGCCGACAACGCAGGGGGCGCCAGCCCCAGCATTTT.

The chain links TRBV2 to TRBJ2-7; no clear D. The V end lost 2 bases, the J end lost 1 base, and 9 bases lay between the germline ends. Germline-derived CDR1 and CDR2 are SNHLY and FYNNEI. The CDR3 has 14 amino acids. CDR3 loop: CASSEQVASYEQYF. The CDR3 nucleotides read TGTGCCAGCAGTGAACAGGTAGCTTCCTACGAGCAGTACTTC.

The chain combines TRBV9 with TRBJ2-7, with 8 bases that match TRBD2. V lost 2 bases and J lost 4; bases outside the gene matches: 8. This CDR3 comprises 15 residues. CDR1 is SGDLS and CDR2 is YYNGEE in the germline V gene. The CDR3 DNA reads TGTGCCAGCAGCGTCGGGGGCGGGAGGAGGTACGAGCAGTACTTC. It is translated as CASSVGGGRRYEQYF.

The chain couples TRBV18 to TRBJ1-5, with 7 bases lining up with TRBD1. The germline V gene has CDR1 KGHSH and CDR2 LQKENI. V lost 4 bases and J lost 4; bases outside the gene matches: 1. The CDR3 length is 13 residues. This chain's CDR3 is CASSQGQNQPQHF. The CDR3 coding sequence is TGTGCCAGCTCACAGGGACAGAATCAGCCCCAGCATTTT.

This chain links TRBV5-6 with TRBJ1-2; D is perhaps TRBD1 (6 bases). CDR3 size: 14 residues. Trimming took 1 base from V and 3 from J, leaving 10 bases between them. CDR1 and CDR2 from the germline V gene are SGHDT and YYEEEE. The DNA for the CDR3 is TGTGCCAGCAGCTTGAGGCAGGGGCACTATGGCTACACCTTC. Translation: CASSLRQGHYGYTF.

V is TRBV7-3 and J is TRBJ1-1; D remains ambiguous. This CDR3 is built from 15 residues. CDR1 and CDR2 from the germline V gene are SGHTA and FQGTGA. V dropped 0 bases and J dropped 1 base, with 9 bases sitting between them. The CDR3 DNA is TGTGCCAGCAGCTTAACAACAGTCTCGAACACTGAAGCTTTCTTT. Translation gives CASSLTTVSNTEAFF.

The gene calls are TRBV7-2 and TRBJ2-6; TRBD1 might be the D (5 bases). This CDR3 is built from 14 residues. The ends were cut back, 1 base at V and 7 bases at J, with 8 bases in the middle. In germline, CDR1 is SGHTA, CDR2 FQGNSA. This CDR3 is CASSLEGIANVLTF. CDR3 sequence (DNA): TGTGCCAGCAGCTTAGAGGGGATAGCCAACGTCCTGACTTTC.

DNA for the CDR3: TGTGCCAGTAGCCTATACGGGGCCTACGAGCAGTACTTC. It is translated as CASSLYGAYEQYF. The chain combines TRBV19 with TRBJ2-7; perhaps TRBD2 as D (5 bases). The CDR3 consists of 13 residues. Germline-derived CDR1 and CDR2 are LNHDA and SQIVND (reference sequence). V dropped 6 bases and J dropped 2 bases, with 11 bases sitting between them.

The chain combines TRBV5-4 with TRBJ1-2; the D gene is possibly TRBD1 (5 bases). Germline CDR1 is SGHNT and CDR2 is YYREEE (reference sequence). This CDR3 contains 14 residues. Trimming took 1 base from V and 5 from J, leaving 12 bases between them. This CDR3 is CASSLQGERYGYTF. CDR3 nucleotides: TGTGCCAGCAGCTTGCAGGGAGAGCGGTATGGCTACACCTTC. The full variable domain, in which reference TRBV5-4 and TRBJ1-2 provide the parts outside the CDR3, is ETGVTQSPTHLIKTRGQQVTLRCSSQSGHNTVSWYQQALGQGPQFIFQYYREEENGRGNFPPRFSGLQFPNYSSELNVNALELDDSALYLCASSLQGERYGYTFGSGTRLTVV.

CDR3 bases: TGTGCCAGCTCGCTTATAGGACAGTCCTACGAGCAGTACTTC. Protein product: CASSLIGQSYEQYF. The rearrangement joins TRBV7-2 to TRBJ2-7; D might be TRBD1 (6 bases). V lost 8 bases and J lost 1, with 15 bases in between. This CDR3 contains 14 residues. CDR1 is SGHTA and CDR2 is FQGNSA in the germline V gene.

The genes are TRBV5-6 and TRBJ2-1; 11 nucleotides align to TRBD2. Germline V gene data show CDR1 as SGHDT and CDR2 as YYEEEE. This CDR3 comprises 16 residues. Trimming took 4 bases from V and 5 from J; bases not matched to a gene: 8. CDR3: CASSQRGSGRDNEQFF. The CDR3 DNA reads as TGTGCCAGCAGCCAGCGGGGTAGCGGGAGGGACAATGAGCAGTTCTTC.

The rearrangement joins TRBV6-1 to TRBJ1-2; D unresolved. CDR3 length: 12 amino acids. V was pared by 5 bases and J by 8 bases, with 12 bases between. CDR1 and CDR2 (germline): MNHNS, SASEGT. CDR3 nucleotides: TGTGCCAGCAGTCCTTCGGACTTCGGCTACACCTTC. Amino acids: CASSPSDFGYTF.

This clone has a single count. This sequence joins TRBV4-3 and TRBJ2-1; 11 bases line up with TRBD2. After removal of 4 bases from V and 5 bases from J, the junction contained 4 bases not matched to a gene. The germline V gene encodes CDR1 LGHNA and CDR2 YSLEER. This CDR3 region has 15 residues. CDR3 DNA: TGCGCCAGCAGCCTCCTAGCGGGAGGTAACAATGAGCAGTTCTTC. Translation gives CASSLLAGGNNEQFF.

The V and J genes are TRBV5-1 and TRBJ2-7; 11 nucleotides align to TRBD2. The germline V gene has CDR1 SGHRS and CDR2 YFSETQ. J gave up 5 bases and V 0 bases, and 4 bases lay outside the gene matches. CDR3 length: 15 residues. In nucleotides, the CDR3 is TGCGCCAGCAGCTTGGTGGGACTAGCGGCCCACGAGCAGTACTTC. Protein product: CASSLVGLAAHEQYF.

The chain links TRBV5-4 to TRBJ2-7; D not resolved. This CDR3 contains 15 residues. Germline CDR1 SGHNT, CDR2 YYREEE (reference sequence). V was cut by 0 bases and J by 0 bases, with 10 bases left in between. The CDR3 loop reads CASSLAKSFSYEQYF. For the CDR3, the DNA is TGTGCCAGCAGCTTGGCCAAGAGCTTCTCCTACGAGCAGTACTTC. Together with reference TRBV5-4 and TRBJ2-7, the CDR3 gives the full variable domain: ETGVTQSPTHLIKTRGQQVTLRCSSQSGHNTVSWYQQALGQGPQFIFQYYREEENGRGNFPPRFSGLQFPNYSSELNVNALELDDSALYLCASSLAKSFSYEQYFGPGTRLTVT.